The 22 T cell receptor beta chains listed next were all sequenced from one sample in a study of T cells in Graves' hyperthyroidism and ophthalmopathy. Using RNA transcripts as the source, TCR beta CDR3 regions were amplified. The HTBI set primed first-round TCR CDR3 RT-PCR. One entry per CDR3 protein results from TCRdb running MiXCR on the multiplex PCR reads. The sample lists 300,000 to 450,000 distinct CDR3 sequences; around 18% were seen once. The sequencing sample was made of blood. The origin of the receptors is a woman aged 40 to 50 with Graves' ophthalmopathy.

Remarks on this clonotype: A single base separates this from a much larger clone, so it may be a read error. The CDR3 bases are TGTGCCAGCAGCTTAGTGGTTGGGACAGGGACCGAGCAGTACTTC. The encoded protein is CASSLVVGTGTEQYF. V usage is TRBV7-2 and J usage is TRBJ2-7, with 9 bases lining up with TRBD1. The V gene's germline CDR1 is SGHTA and CDR2 FQGNSA. Trimming removed 1 base from V and 6 bases from J; junction bases left unmatched: 7. This CDR3 has 15 amino acids.

This clonotype has more than one count but fewer than ten. This chain links TRBV3-1 with TRBJ2-6; TRBD1 or TRBD2 may be the D gene (5 bases each). The CDR3 sequence is 16 residues long. CDR1 is LGHDT, CDR2 YNNKEL, per germline (reference sequence). V was shortened by 10 bases and J by 0 bases, with 16 bases between the two germline ends. The chain's CDR3 is CATSHGGISGANVLTF. DNA of the CDR3: TGTGCCACCTCCCATGGGGGTATCTCTGGGGCCAACGTCCTGACTTTC.

This clonotype was observed at least ten times. The chain uses TRBV28 and TRBJ2-6; the D is unclear. The CDR3 is 14 residues long. V lost 10 bases, J lost 0 bases, and 10 bases lay in between. Germline CDR1 reads MDHEN; CDR2 reads SYDVKM. CDR3 sequence: CATTQSSGANVLTF. CDR3 in DNA: TGTGCCACAACCCAGAGCTCTGGGGCCAACGTCCTGACTTTC.

The chain couples TRBV11-2 to TRBJ2-7; D possibly matches TRBD1 or TRBD2 (5 bases each). The CDR3 has 12 residues. V was cut by 5 bases and J by 7 bases, with 12 bases left in between. CDR1 and CDR2 from the germline V gene are SGHAT and FQNNGV. CDR3 DNA: TGTGCCAGCAGCGGGGCGTGGGGGGAGCAGTACTTC. Protein sequence: CASSGAWGEQYF.

This clonotype was detected many times. The rearrangement uses TRBV11-2 and TRBJ2-7, with a tentative D call TRBD1 (6 bases). V lost 1 base and J lost 3, with 25 bases in between. CDR1 and CDR2 from the germline V gene are SGHAT and FQNNGV. CDR3 length: 19 residues. This CDR3 reads CASSLGGRLAAEGNYEQYF. CDR3 nucleotides: TGTGCCAGCAGCTTAGGGGGGCGGCTGGCGGCTGAGGGGAACTACGAGCAGTACTTC.

The rearrangement uses TRBV11-1 and TRBJ2-7, with 9 bases matching TRBD1. The ends lost 1 base at V and 5 bases at J; junction bases unmatched: 6. The CDR3 has 15 amino acids. Germline loops: CDR1 SGHAT, CDR2 FQDESV (reference sequence). The CDR3 reads CASSLDRTGDHEQYF. CDR3 nucleotide sequence: TGTGCCAGCAGCTTAGACAGGACAGGGGACCACGAGCAGTACTTC. The full variable domain, its missing parts supplied by reference TRBV11-1 and TRBJ2-7, is EAEVAQSPRYKITEKSQAVAFWCDPISGHATLYWYRQILGQGPELLVQFQDESVVDDSQLPKDRFSAERLKGVDSTLKIQPAELGDSAMYLCASSLDRTGDHEQYFGPGTRLTVT.

This clonotype was recorded at least ten times. V gene TRBV18 combines with J gene TRBJ2-7, with 7 bases fitting TRBD1. The CDR3 is 15 amino acids. J gave up 0 bases and V 3 bases, and 5 bases lay outside the gene matches. Germline V gene sequence: CDR1 KGHSH, CDR2 LQKENI. The CDR3 loop reads CASSPLRDSSYEQYF. In nucleotides, the CDR3 is TGTGCCAGCTCACCCCTCCGGGACAGCTCCTACGAGCAGTACTTC. Full variable domain (missing parts from reference TRBV18 and TRBJ2-7): NAGVMQNPRHLVRRRGQEARLRCSPMKGHSHVYWYRQLPEEGLKFMVYLQKENIIDESGMPKERFSAEFPKEGPSILRIQQVVRGDSAAYFCASSPLRDSSYEQYFGPGTRLTVT.

In this sample, this clonotype turned up many times. This chain links TRBV9 with TRBJ2-2; 7 nucleotides match TRBD2. J was trimmed by 5 bases and V by 0 bases; bases with no gene match: 10. Looked up from germline, CDR1 is SGDLS and CDR2 is YYNGEE. The CDR3 spans 17 residues. CDR3 sequence (DNA): TGTGCCAGCAGCGTAGGGGGTGGCGGGAGAGAGACCGGGGAGCTGTTTTTT. Protein sequence: CASSVGGGGRETGELFF.

This clonotype was counted only a few times. The gene calls are TRBV7-2 and TRBJ2-7; TRBD2 agrees at 10 bases. The V and J ends lost 3 bases and 3 bases, in that order; junction bases with no gene match: 5. Germline V gene data show CDR1 as SGHTA and CDR2 as FQGNSA. The CDR3 runs 15 residues. The CDR3: CASSFLAGESYEQYF. The CDR3, as DNA: TGTGCCAGCAGCTTTCTAGCGGGAGAGAGCTACGAGCAGTACTTC.

The table lists this clonotype with many counts. V usage is TRBV11-2 and J usage is TRBJ2-5; possible D gene TRBD1, 5 bases. The CDR3 spans 15 residues. Germline lookup yields CDR1 SGHAT and CDR2 FQNNGV. V was trimmed by 0 bases and J by 5 bases, leaving 13 bases between them. This CDR3 reads CASSLEGQSRETQYF. The CDR3 DNA is TGTGCCAGCAGCTTAGAGGGGCAGTCTAGGGAGACCCAGTACTTC. Drawing the rest from reference TRBV11-2 and TRBJ2-5, the complete variable domain is EAGVAQSPRYKIIEKRQSVAFWCNPISGHATLYWYQQILGQGPKLLIQFQNNGVVDDSQLPKDRFSAERLKGVDSTLKIQPAKLEDSAVYLCASSLEGQSRETQYFGPGTRLLVL.

There are many counts of this clonotype. The chain recombines TRBV30 with TRBJ1-1; D is ambiguous. V was pared by 0 bases and J by 2 bases, with 7 bases between. Looked up from germline, CDR1 is GTSNPN and CDR2 is SVGIG (reference sequence). CDR3 length: 13 amino acids. CDR3 DNA: TGTGCCTGGAGTGTAGCGGTTAACACTGAAGCTTTCTTT. Amino acids: CAWSVAVNTEAFF.

The chain uses TRBV15 and TRBJ2-5; D possibly corresponds to TRBD2 (5 bases). There are 14 residues in the CDR3. V lost 3 bases and J lost 5, with 13 bases in between. CDR1 and CDR2 from the germline V gene are LNHNV and YYDKDF (reference sequence). Here the CDR3 DNA reads TGTGCCACCAGCAGTTCAGCGGTTCATGAGACCCAGTACTTC. This encodes CATSSSAVHETQYF.

This clonotype showed up many times. The chain joins TRBV27 to TRBJ2-2; a possible D gene is TRBD1 (5 bases). The CDR3 runs to 15 residues. The V end lost 5 bases, the J end lost 0 bases, and 10 bases lay between the germline ends. CDR1 is MNHEY, CDR2 SMNVEV, per germline (reference sequence). The CDR3 DNA sequence: TGTGCCAGCAGTATAGGGGTCTCGAACACCGGGGAGCTGTTTTTT. As protein: CASSIGVSNTGELFF.

V is TRBV24-1 and J is TRBJ1-2, with D tentatively TRBD1 (5 bases). Germline V gene lookup returns CDR1 KGHDR and CDR2 SFDVKD. The CDR3 covers 14 residues. The germline V and J ends were trimmed by 4 bases and 8 bases, with 16 bases remaining between them. CDR3: CATSDRKGRTGYTF. CDR3 DNA: TGTGCCACCAGTGACCGGAAGGGGAGGACCGGCTACACCTTC.

This clonotype appeared many times. The chain is built from TRBV12-3 or TRBV12-4 and TRBJ2-7; TRBD2 matches at 10 bases. Unmatched junction bases numbered 3, after V lost 5 bases and J lost 2 bases. The CDR3 is 14 residues long. CDR3: CASSNSGRTYEQYF. CDR3 sequence (DNA): TGTGCCAGCAGTAATAGCGGGAGGACCTACGAGCAGTACTTC.

This clonotype was found many times. Here the CDR3 reads CASKGGQGAAEAFF. The DNA for the CDR3 is TGTGCCAGCAAGGGGGGACAGGGGGCTGCTGAAGCTTTCTTT. The V gene is TRBV6-1, the J gene TRBJ1-1, with 12 positions matching TRBD1. Germline CDR1 reads MNHNS; CDR2 reads SASEGT. V was clipped by 7 bases and J by 6 bases; unmatched bases: 6. The CDR3 covers 14 residues.

This clonotype was counted at least ten times. The CDR3 bases are TGTGCCAGCAGCTCGCTGGGACTAGCGGGTAGGACCGGGGAGCTGTTTTTT. Translating it yields CASSSLGLAGRTGELFF. This rearrangement joins TRBV11-2 to TRBJ2-2, with 12 positions matching TRBD2. The ends lost 4 bases at V and 5 bases at J; junction bases unmatched: 8. The germline gives CDR1 SGHAT, CDR2 FQNNGV. This CDR3 has 17 residues.

This clonotype has at least ten counts. The chain uses TRBV20-1 and TRBJ2-2; 9 nucleotides match TRBD2. Germline lookup yields CDR1 DFQATT and CDR2 SNEGSKA (reference sequence). The CDR3 has 13 residues. The V and J ends lost 5 bases and 7 bases, in that order; junction bases with no gene match: 5. The CDR3 coding sequence is TGCAGTGCTTATAGCGGGAGCGTCGGGGAGCTGTTTTTT. Translating it yields CSAYSGSVGELFF.

This clonotype was seen repeatedly, ten times or more. This chain joins TRBV2 and TRBJ1-3, with D possibly being TRBD1 (6 bases). Germline values: CDR1 SNHLY, CDR2 FYNNEI. Trimming removed 9 bases at V and 0 bases at J, with 12 bases between. The CDR3 sequence is 14 residues long. The CDR3 sequence is CASYTGSSGNTIYF. In DNA form, the CDR3 reads TGTGCCAGTTATACAGGGTCCTCTGGAAACACCATATATTTT.

This clonotype was observed at least ten times. The genes are TRBV30 and TRBJ1-1; the D is unclear. The CDR3 is 13 amino acids. CDR1 and CDR2 from the germline V gene are GTSNPN and SVGIG (reference sequence). Trimming cost V 0 bases and J 8 bases, with 13 bases left between them. The CDR3 protein is CAWSVTSGREAFF. DNA for the CDR3: TGTGCCTGGAGTGTAACGTCGGGGAGAGAAGCTTTCTTT.

This clonotype appeared many times. DNA of the CDR3: TGTGCCAGCAGCTTAATGACAGCCGCTTTTACCTATGGCTACACCTTC. Amino acids: CASSLMTAAFTYGYTF. The genes are TRBV7-6 and TRBJ1-2, with a weak D call TRBD1 (5 bases). CDR1 is SGHVS, CDR2 FNYEAQ, per germline. The CDR3 runs to 16 residues. The germline V and J ends were trimmed by 2 bases and 4 bases, with 17 bases remaining between them.

At least ten counts were recorded for this clonotype. DNA of the CDR3: TGTGCCAGCAGCTCCCTCAAGGGCAACACCATATATTTT. It yields the protein CASSSLKGNTIYF. The chain couples TRBV11-2 to TRBJ1-3; D is ambiguous. The CDR3 spans 13 residues. V was trimmed by 4 bases and J by 7 bases, leaving 11 bases between them. Germline CDR1 and CDR2: SGHAT and FQNNGV.